This T cell receptor beta chain was captured by sequencing in a study of regulatory T cells in long-lasting Graves disease. This clonotype was detected only once. A read error may explain this, as a much larger clone is one base away. Noted time point: newly diagnosed GD, antithyroid drugs for less than 3 months. TCR sequences were obtained from RNA taken from PBMCs. Arm-PCR of CDR3 regions with iRepertoire HTBI primers generated TCR beta libraries. From the multiplex PCR reads, TCRdb called clonotypes with MiXCR, one entry per CDR3 protein. The table has 500,000 or so distinct CDR3 sequences, approximately 15% seen once. The CDR3 has 14 amino acids. CDR1 and CDR2 from the germline V gene are ENHRY and SYGVKD. The same sample was also used in a study of T cells in Graves' hyperthyroidism and ophthalmopathy.

This specimen consisted of peripheral blood mononuclear cells (PBMCs), obtained at new diagnosis, from a patient treated with antithyroid drugs. The V call is TRBV10-3, the J call TRBJ1-1; D call uncertain. The TCR sequence derives from a woman aged 45-65 years with Graves disease. CDR3 coding DNA: TGTGCCATCAAGGTCGCCAGTCCGAACACTGAAGCTTCCTTT. Protein product: CAIKVASPNTEASF.